The clone carrying this TCR beta chain has a handful of counts. The sample comes from a study of blood T cell repertoires in COVID-19. Turning to the study itself: Nucleic acid was either cDNA or gDNA, and it came from T cells, B-cell-depleted T cells, or PBMCs.

Trimming took off 0 bases at V and 7 bases at J, with 16 bases between the two ends. From germline, CDR1 is SGHTA and CDR2 FQGNSA. The CDR3 is 15 residues long. The authors' processing: Nucleated cell counts were estimated from reference gene primer amplification. Assay used: immunoSEQ multiplex PCR; TCRdb lists only in-frame clones, some missing. The V and J calls and clone size come from that table; D and trimming were worked out from the DNA. The data show more than 70,000 clones, with over 75% seen just once and more than 3% held by the top ten. The clonotype was recovered from a man in his sixties with acute or convalescent COVID-19. The chain employs TRBV7-2 and TRBJ2-7, with D perhaps matching TRBD1 (6 bases). Sequencing input: peripheral blood. CDR3: CASSLAQGKAGEQYF. CDR3 coding DNA: TGTGCCAGCAGCTTAGCGCAGGGGAAGGCCGGGGAGCAGTACTTC.